This TCR beta chain was identified in a study of OX40 agonist ivuxolimab in advanced cancers. Using immunoSEQ multiplex PCR, the repertoire was profiled, and TCRdb retains in-frame clones only, with some absent. The sample yields roughly 70,000 clones, roughly 80% seen once. Exclusion of a patient followed from autoimmune disease history or systemic immunosuppression. The clonotype was recovered from an adult with an advanced solid tumor such as melanoma, head and neck, liver or kidney cancer. Sequencing was performed on CD4+ or CD8+ T cells sorted from blood, taken in a trial of the OX40 agonist ivuxolimab.

The CDR3, as DNA: TGTGCCAGCTCACCACGGCGGACCGGTAAAGATACGCAGTATTTT. It is translated as CASSPRRTGKDTQYF. The gene calls are TRBV18 and TRBJ2-3; D gene unclear. Trimming pared 1 base from V and 5 bases from J, leaving 13 bases between. This CDR3 has 15 amino acids. From germline, CDR1 is KGHSH and CDR2 LQKENI.